The 15 T cell receptor beta chains reported below all come from one sample, sequenced in a study of radiation and T cells in renal cell carcinoma. Data came from immunoSEQ multiplex PCR; TCRdb stores just in-frame clones and leaves some out. The sample shows 150,000 or so clones, around 90% of them seen only once. As to time point: baseline pretreatment blood. Treatment defined: 15 Gy SBRT to primary tumor, nephrectomy 4 weeks later. The sample here was blood, taken from a patient whose treatment included radiotherapy and nephrectomy. Source of these receptors: a woman in her 70s with renal cell carcinoma.

The rearrangement joins TRBV5-1 to TRBJ1-5; the match to TRBD1 covers 7 bases. The V gene's germline CDR1 is SGHRS and CDR2 YFSETQ. This CDR3 has 14 amino acids. Trimming took 2 bases from V and 4 from J; bases not matched to a gene: 3. CDR3 nucleotides: TGCGCCAGCAGCTTAGGGGGCGTGAATCAGCCCCAGCATTTT. Translation: CASSLGGVNQPQHF.

The CDR3 loop reads CASSSAGGAYEQYF. CDR3 DNA sequence: TGCGCCAGCAGTTCGGCGGGGGGCGCCTACGAGCAGTACTTC. The chain uses TRBV5-1 and TRBJ2-7; 8 nucleotides line up with TRBD2. Per the germline V gene, CDR1 is SGHRS and CDR2 is YFSETQ. J gave up 2 bases and V 5 bases, and 6 bases lay outside the gene matches. The CDR3 totals 14 residues. Together with reference TRBV5-1 and TRBJ2-7, the CDR3 gives the full variable domain: KAGVTQTPRYLIKTRGQQVTLSCSPISGHRSVSWYQQTPGQGLQFLFEYFSETQRNKGNFPGRFSGRQFSNSRSEMNVSTLELGDSALYLCASSSAGGAYEQYFGPGTRLTVT.

This clone came up once. The genes are TRBV5-4 and TRBJ2-7, with D tentatively TRBD1 (6 bases). Germline CDR1 reads SGHNT; CDR2 reads YYREEE (reference sequence). The ends were cut back, 4 bases at V and 2 bases at J, with 10 bases in the middle. The CDR3 runs to 13 residues. The CDR3 nucleotides are TGTGCCAGCAGCCGACAGGCTACCTACGAGCAGTACTTC. This gives the protein CASSRQATYEQYF.

The V call is TRBV30, the J call TRBJ1-1; D is ambiguous. Germline V lookup: CDR1 GTSNPN, CDR2 SVGIG (reference sequence). The V and J ends lost 2 bases and 0 bases respectively, with 10 bases between them. This CDR3 contains 14 residues. CDR3: CAWSIRDMNTEAFF. CDR3 sequence (DNA): TGTGCCTGGAGTATCCGGGATATGAACACTGAAGCTTTCTTT.

The chain carries TRBV7-6 and TRBJ2-5, with D possibly being TRBD1 (6 bases). Trimming stripped 5 bases from V and 2 bases from J, with 15 bases between. The CDR3 has 15 residues. The germline gives CDR1 SGHVS, CDR2 FNYEAQ. DNA for the CDR3: TGTGCCAGCAGCCTCCTGGGGGCTAGTCAAGAGACCCAGTACTTC. This sequence encodes CASSLLGASQETQYF. The full variable domain, completed using reference TRBV7-6 and TRBJ2-5, is GAGVSQSPRYKVTKRGQDVALRCDPISGHVSLYWYRQALGQGPEFLTYFNYEAQQDKSGLPNDRFSAERPEGSISTLTIQRTEQRDSAMYRCASSLLGASQETQYFGPGTRLLVL.

The rearrangement uses TRBV5-4 and TRBJ2-7; no firm D call. The V and J ends lost 3 bases and 0 bases respectively, with 7 bases between them. The germline CDR1 and CDR2 sequences are SGHNT and YYREEE (reference sequence). The CDR3 is made up of 13 amino acids. CDR3 in amino acids: CASSSPSSYEQYF. The CDR3 region has the DNA TGTGCCAGCAGCTCTCCTAGCTCCTACGAGCAGTACTTC.

A few counts support this clone. J is TRBJ2-7 and V is TRBV6-6; either TRBD1 or TRBD2 may fit D (7 bases each). The CDR3 extends over 11 amino acids. V was cut by 5 bases and J by 11 bases, with 13 bases left in between. CDR1 is MNHNY, CDR2 SVGAGI, per germline (reference sequence). The CDR3 loop reads CASSQAGGEYF. Here the CDR3 DNA reads TGTGCCAGCAGTCAGGCAGGGGGGGAGTACTTC.

The V and J genes are TRBV11-3 and TRBJ2-5; D possibly corresponds to TRBD2 (7 bases). The V gene lost 0 bases and the J gene lost 1 base, with 15 bases spanning the gap. This CDR3 is built from 17 residues. The V gene's germline CDR1 is SGHNT and CDR2 YENEEA. The chain's CDR3 is CASSLDQGGGPQETQYF. The CDR3 nucleotides are TGTGCCAGCAGCTTAGATCAGGGAGGGGGGCCCCAAGAGACCCAGTACTTC. Together with reference TRBV11-3 and TRBJ2-5, the CDR3 gives the full variable domain: EAGVVQSPRYKIIEKKQPVAFWCNPISGHNTLYWYLQNLGQGPELLIRYENEEAVDDSQLPKDRFSAERLKGVDSTLKIQPAELGDSAVYLCASSLDQGGGPQETQYFGPGTRLLVL.

The chain uses TRBV19 and TRBJ2-5, with TRBD1 matching 8 bases. The assigned J gene may be wrong: the sequence end matches TRBJ2-7 better. Germline CDR1 LNHDA, CDR2 SQIVND (reference sequence). The CDR3 spans 16 residues. CDR3 loop: CASSTTEDRVSYEQYF. CDR3 nucleotide sequence: TGTGCCAGTAGTACCACCGAGGACAGGGTCTCCTACGAGCAGTACTTC.

Points on this clone: This sample includes further DNA sequences coding for the same CDR3. The V and J genes are TRBV4-2 and TRBJ1-2, with D unresolved. V was clipped by 0 bases and J by 8 bases, with 13 bases between them. Germline V gene data show CDR1 as LGHNA and CDR2 as YNFKEQ. This CDR3 comprises 14 residues. CDR3: CASSQDKGKKGYTF. CDR3 DNA: TGTGCCAGCAGCCAAGATAAAGGGAAAAAAGGCTACACCTTC.

The chain carries TRBV19 and TRBJ1-4; D remains ambiguous. Trimming removed 4 bases at V and 7 bases at J, with 10 bases between. The CDR3 extends over 13 amino acids. The germline CDR1 and CDR2 sequences are LNHDA and SQIVND (reference sequence). CDR3 region: CASSSRASEKLFF. The CDR3 region has the DNA TGTGCCAGTAGTAGCCGGGCATCTGAAAAACTGTTTTTT.

The chain recombines TRBV19 with TRBJ2-1; D perhaps matches TRBD2 (5 bases). This CDR3 has 16 amino acids. Germline V lookup: CDR1 LNHDA, CDR2 SQIVND (reference sequence). V lost 3 bases to trimming and J lost 4 bases, with 16 bases between them. Here the CDR3 reads CASSIPRGIGYNEQFF. CDR3 coding DNA: TGTGCCAGTAGTATTCCCCGGGGAATAGGGTACAATGAGCAGTTCTTC.

Of note for this clone: Other DNA sequences in the sample encode the same CDR3. The J gene is TRBJ1-1, the V gene TRBV19; tentatively, D is TRBD1 (6 bases). The CDR3 covers 13 residues. The germline gives CDR1 LNHDA, CDR2 SQIVND (reference sequence). Trimming removed 0 bases at V and 4 bases at J, with 6 bases between. DNA for the CDR3: TGTGCCAGTAGTATAGACAGGGGCACTGAAGCTTTCTTT. It yields the protein CASSIDRGTEAFF.

The chain recombines TRBV9 with TRBJ2-5; 7 bases align to TRBD2. CDR3 length equals 14 residues. V trimming: 0 bases; J trimming: 1 base; junction bases outside the gene matches: 0. Germline V gives CDR1 SGDLS, CDR2 YYNGEE. Written as DNA, the CDR3 is TGTGCCAGCAGCGTAGGCGGGGGCCAAGAGACCCAGTACTTC. Amino acid sequence: CASSVGGGQETQYF.

The rearrangement joins TRBV4-1 to TRBJ1-2, with 10 bases fitting TRBD1. Germline CDR1 MGHRA, CDR2 YSYEKL. V lost 0 bases, J lost 5 bases, and 6 bases stayed unmatched. The CDR3 has 16 amino acids. CDR3 amino acids: CASSQEGTGVRYGYTF. CDR3 DNA sequence: TGCGCCAGCAGCCAAGAAGGGACAGGGGTAAGGTATGGCTACACCTTC.